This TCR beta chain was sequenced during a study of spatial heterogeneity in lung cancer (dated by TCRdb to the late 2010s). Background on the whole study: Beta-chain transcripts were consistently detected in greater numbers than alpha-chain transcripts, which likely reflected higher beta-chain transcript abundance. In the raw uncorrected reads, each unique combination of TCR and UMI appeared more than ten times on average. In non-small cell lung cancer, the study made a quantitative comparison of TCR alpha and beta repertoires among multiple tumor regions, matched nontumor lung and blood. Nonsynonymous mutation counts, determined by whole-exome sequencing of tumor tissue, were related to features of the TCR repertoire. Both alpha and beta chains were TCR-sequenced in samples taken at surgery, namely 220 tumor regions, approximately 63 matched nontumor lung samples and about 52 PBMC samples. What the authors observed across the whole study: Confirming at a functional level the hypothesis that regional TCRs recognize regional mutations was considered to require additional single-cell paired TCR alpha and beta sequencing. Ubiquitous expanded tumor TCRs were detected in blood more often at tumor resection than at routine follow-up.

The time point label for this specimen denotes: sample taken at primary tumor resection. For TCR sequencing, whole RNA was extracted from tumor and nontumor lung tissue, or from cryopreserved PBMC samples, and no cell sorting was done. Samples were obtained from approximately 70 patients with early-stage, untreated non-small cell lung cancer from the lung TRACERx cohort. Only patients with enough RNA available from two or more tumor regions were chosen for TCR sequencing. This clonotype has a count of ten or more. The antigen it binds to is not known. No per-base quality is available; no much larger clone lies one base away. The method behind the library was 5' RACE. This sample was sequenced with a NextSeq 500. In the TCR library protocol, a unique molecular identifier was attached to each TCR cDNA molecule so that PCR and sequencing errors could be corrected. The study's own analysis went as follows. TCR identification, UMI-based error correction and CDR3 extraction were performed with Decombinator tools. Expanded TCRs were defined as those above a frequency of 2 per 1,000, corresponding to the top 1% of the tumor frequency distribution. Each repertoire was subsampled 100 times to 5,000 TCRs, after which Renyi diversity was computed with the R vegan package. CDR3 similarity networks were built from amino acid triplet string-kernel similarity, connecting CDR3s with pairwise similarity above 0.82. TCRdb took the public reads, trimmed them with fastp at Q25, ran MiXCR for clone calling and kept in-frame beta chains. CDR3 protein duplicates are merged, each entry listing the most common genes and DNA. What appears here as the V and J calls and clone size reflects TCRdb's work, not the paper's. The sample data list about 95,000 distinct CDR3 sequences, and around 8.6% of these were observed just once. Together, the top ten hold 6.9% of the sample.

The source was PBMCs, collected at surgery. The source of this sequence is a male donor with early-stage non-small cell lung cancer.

CDR3 loop: CASSSAGVSADTQYF. The DNA sequence is TGCGCCAGCAGCTCGGCAGGGGTGTCGGCAGATACGCAGTATTTT. The chain is encoded by TRBV5-1 joined to TRBJ2-3, with a tentative D gene TRBD1 over 6 matching bases. Counted from cysteine to phenylalanine, this CDR3 has 15 amino acids. The only DNA kept is the CDR3, 45 bases in frame from the first base. At the junction V is shortened by 3 bases and J by 4 bases, with 15 bases in between. CDR1 and CDR2, looked up from the germline V gene, are SGHRS and YFSETQ. Here the CDR3 is joined to the reference TRBV5-1 and TRBJ2-3 genes, and the full variable domain is: KAGVTQTPRYLIKTRGQQVTLSCSPISGHRSVSWYQQTPGQGLQFLFEYFSETQRNKGNFPGRFSGRQFSNSRSEMNVSTLELGDSALYLCASSSAGVSADTQYFGPGTRLTVL.